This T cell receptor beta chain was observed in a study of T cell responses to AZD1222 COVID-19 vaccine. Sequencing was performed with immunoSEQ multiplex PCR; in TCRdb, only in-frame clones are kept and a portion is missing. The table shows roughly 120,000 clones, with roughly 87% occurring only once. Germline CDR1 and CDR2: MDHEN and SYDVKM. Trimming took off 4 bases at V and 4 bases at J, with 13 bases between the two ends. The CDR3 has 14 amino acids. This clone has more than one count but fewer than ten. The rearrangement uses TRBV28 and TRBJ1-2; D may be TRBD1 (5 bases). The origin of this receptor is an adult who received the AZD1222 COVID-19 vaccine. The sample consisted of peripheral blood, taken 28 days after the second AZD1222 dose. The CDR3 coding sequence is TGTGCCAGCAGTTCTCCGGGACGGAGCTATGGCTACACCTTC. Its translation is CASSSPGRSYGYTF.